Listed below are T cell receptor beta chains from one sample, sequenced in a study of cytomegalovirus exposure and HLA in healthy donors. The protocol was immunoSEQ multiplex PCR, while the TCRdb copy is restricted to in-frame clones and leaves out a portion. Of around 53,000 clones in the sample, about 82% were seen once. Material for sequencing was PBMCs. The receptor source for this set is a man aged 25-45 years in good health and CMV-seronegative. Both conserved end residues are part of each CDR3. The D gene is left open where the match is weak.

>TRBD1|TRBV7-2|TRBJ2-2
CACQPGQPNTGELFF
TGTGCCTGCCAACCGGGACAGCCAAACACCGGGGAGCTGTTTTTT
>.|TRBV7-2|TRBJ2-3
CASSSPFSTDTQYF
TGTGCCAGCAGCTCCCCCTTCAGCACAGATACGCAGTATTTT
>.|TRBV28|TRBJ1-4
CASSSLDRTNEKLFF
TGTGCCAGCAGTTCCTTGGACAGAACGAATGAAAAACTGTTTTTT
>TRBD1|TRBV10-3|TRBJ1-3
CAISSTPRDRGNTIYF
TGTGCCATCAGTAGTACTCCTCGGGACAGGGGAAACACCATATATTTT
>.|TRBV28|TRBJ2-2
CASTPGPGANTGELFF
TGTGCCAGCACTCCAGGCCCCGGCGCGAACACCGGGGAGCTGTTTTTT
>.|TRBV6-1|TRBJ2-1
CATLGQDYNEQFF
TGTGCCACCCTAGGACAAGACTACAATGAGCAGTTCTTC
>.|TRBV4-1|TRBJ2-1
CASSPWTENNEQFF
TGCGCCAGCAGCCCGTGGACAGAGAACAATGAGCAGTTCTTC
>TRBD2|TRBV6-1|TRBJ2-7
CASTQREPIEQYF
TGTGCCAGCACTCAGCGGGAGCCCATCGAGCAGTACTTC
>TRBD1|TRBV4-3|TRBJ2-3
CASSQDWAGGAADTQYF
TGCGCCAGCAGCCAAGATTGGGCAGGGGGTGCAGCAGATACGCAGTATTTT
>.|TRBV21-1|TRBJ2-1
CASPPILAEYYNEQFF
TGTGCCAGCCCTCCCATTCTAGCGGAGTACTACAATGAGCAGTTCTTC